Shown below are 16 T cell receptor beta chains from a single sample sequenced in a study of blood T cell repertoires in COVID-19. Clones were sequenced by immunoSEQ multiplex PCR, and TCRdb holds only the in-frame ones, with some missing. The sample holds about 500,000 clones, 89% seen once. Sequenced input: peripheral blood. The receptors come from a man between 18 and 35 years old with COVID-19, enrolled during active disease.

This chain links TRBV19 with TRBJ2-1, with a tentative D call TRBD2 (5 bases). The CDR3 covers 12 residues. Germline V gives CDR1 LNHDA, CDR2 SQIVND (reference sequence). Trimming took 3 bases from V and 6 from J, leaving 6 bases between them. The CDR3 reads CASSILANEQFF. DNA for the CDR3: TGTGCCAGTAGTATCCTAGCCAATGAGCAGTTCTTC.

This clone was observed a few times. The identical CDR3 is also encoded by other nucleotide sequences in the sample. The chain carries TRBV19 and TRBJ1-5; TRBD1 aligns across 8 bases. Germline CDR1 is LNHDA and CDR2 is SQIVND (reference sequence). The length of the CDR3 is 15 residues. Trimming at V came to 3 bases and at J to 1 base, leaving 2 bases not matched to a gene. In nucleotides, the CDR3 is TGTGCCAGTAGTATTGGACAGGGAAGCAATCAGCCCCAGCATTTT. Amino acids: CASSIGQGSNQPQHF.

The chain has TRBV18 and TRBJ1-1; tentative D call: TRBD1 (6 bases). The CDR3 contains 16 residues. Germline values: CDR1 KGHSH, CDR2 LQKENI. V lost 2 bases and J lost 0, with 13 bases in between. The CDR3 spells CASSPRSGAVNTEAFF. In nucleotides, the CDR3 is TGTGCCAGCTCACCAAGATCAGGGGCAGTGAACACTGAAGCTTTCTTT.

V usage is TRBV7-2 and J usage is TRBJ2-3; 15 bases match TRBD2. CDR1 is SGHTA and CDR2 is FQGNSA in the germline V gene. The CDR3 totals 17 residues. Trimming cost V 6 bases and J 3 bases; bases outside gene matches: 7. CDR3 bases: TGTGCCAGCAGTTGGACTAGCGGGAGGGCCGTGACAGATACGCAGTATTTT. Residues: CASSWTSGRAVTDTQYF.

This chain connects TRBV11-2 to TRBJ2-1, with 8 bases fitting TRBD2. V shed 2 bases and J 8 bases; nucleotides not matched to a gene: 8. The length of the CDR3 is 15 residues. Germline V lookup: CDR1 SGHAT, CDR2 FQNNGV. The CDR3 spells CASSLRGAGGYEQFF. In DNA form, the CDR3 reads TGTGCCAGCAGCTTAAGGGGGGCGGGAGGCTATGAGCAGTTCTTC.

The V and J genes are TRBV12-3 or TRBV12-4 and TRBJ2-3; D is uncertain. The V and J ends lost 6 bases and 2 bases respectively, with 6 bases between them. The CDR3 loop spans 12 amino acids. CDR3: CASSQNTDTQYF. The CDR3 bases are TGTGCCAGCAGCCAAAACACAGATACGCAGTATTTT.

The chain couples TRBV7-2 to TRBJ2-5, with TRBD2 identical over 11 bases. CDR1 and CDR2 from the germline V gene are SGHTA and FQGNSA. This CDR3 is built from 15 residues. V dropped 7 bases and J dropped 3; count of bases not matched to a gene: 7. The CDR3 DNA reads as TGTGCCAGCACCCTCCTAGCGGGGGGAGAAGAGACCCAGTACTTC. Amino acids: CASTLLAGGEETQYF.

The V gene is TRBV27, the J gene TRBJ2-1; 10 bases fit TRBD2. V shed 8 bases, J shed 9 bases, and the junction held 10 bases outside the gene matches. CDR3 length equals 14 residues. Germline V gene sequence: CDR1 MNHEY, CDR2 SMNVEV (reference sequence). The CDR3 is CASSSGLAALEQFF. The DNA for the CDR3 is TGTGCCAGCTCCTCCGGACTAGCGGCCCTTGAGCAGTTCTTC.

The chain carries TRBV14 and TRBJ2-7, with 7 bases lining up with TRBD2. The CDR3 is 15 amino acids. V lost 4 bases to trimming and J lost 2 bases; unmatched junction nucleotides: 8. Germline V gives CDR1 SGHDN, CDR2 FVKESK. The CDR3 sequence is CASSPITGGPYEQYF. The CDR3 nucleotides are TGTGCCAGCAGCCCTATAACGGGGGGTCCCTACGAGCAGTACTTC.

V gene TRBV10-2 combines with J gene TRBJ2-7, with a possible D match to TRBD2 (6 bases). CDR1 and CDR2 (germline): WSHSY, SAAADI. The CDR3 length is 16 residues. V lost 3 bases and J lost 4, with 19 bases in between. The CDR3 DNA reads TGCGCCAGCAGTGATCCCGGGACTTCCCCTAGGTACGAGCAGTACTTC. Its translation: CASSDPGTSPRYEQYF.

This rearrangement joins TRBV7-9 to TRBJ1-2, with D tentatively TRBD1 (5 bases). Germline CDR1 SEHNR, CDR2 FQNEAQ (reference sequence). This CDR3 is 14 amino acids long. Between the trimmed V and J ends, which lost 5 bases and 5 bases, there was a span of 15 bases. Written as DNA, the CDR3 is TGTGCCAGCAGCCCGAAAGCAGGGCGGTATGGCTACACCTTC. Its translation is CASSPKAGRYGYTF. The variable domain in full, completed from reference TRBV7-9 and TRBJ1-2, reads DTGVSQNPRHKITKRGQNVTFRCDPISEHNRLYWYRQTLGQGPEFLTYFQNEAQLEKSRLLSDRFSAERPKGSFSTLEIQRTEQGDSAMYLCASSPKAGRYGYTFGSGTRLTVV.

The chain carries TRBV5-6 and TRBJ2-1; a possible D gene is TRBD2 (6 bases). The CDR3 has 16 amino acids. Per the germline V gene, CDR1 is SGHDT and CDR2 is YYEEEE. V shed 4 bases and J shed 0 bases, with 14 bases lying between them. The CDR3 coding sequence is TGTGCCAGCAGCCCGTGGTCCGGGAGCTCCTACAATGAGCAGTTCTTC. It encodes CASSPWSGSSYNEQFF.

The chain carries TRBV19 and TRBJ1-1; a possible D gene is TRBD1 (6 bases). Trimming removed 6 bases at V and 5 bases at J, with 19 bases between. From germline, CDR1 is LNHDA and CDR2 SQIVND (reference sequence). The CDR3 consists of 15 residues. Here the CDR3 reads CASRGLGTRGTEAFF. The CDR3 nucleotides are TGTGCCAGTAGAGGATTGGGGACAAGGGGTACTGAAGCTTTCTTT.

For this clone: Its ends do not fully match the called genes, so a read error is possible. The chain recombines TRBV9 with TRBJ2-7, with D possibly matching TRBD2 (5 bases). Germline loops: CDR1 SGDLS, CDR2 YYNGEE. This CDR3 contains 14 residues. The CDR3 is CASSVVGSSDEQYF. The CDR3 DNA sequence: TGTGCCAGCAGCGTAGTGGGGAGCTCCGACGAGCAGTACTTC.

The chain carries TRBV7-2 and TRBJ2-1; TRBD1 matches at 8 bases. The CDR3 sequence is 13 residues long. Germline lookup yields CDR1 SGHTA and CDR2 FQGNSA. J lost 7 bases, V lost 5 bases, and 4 bases had no gene match. This chain's CDR3 is CASSADRENEQFF. The CDR3 coding sequence is TGTGCCAGCAGCGCGGACAGGGAGAATGAGCAGTTCTTC.

This clone occurred a few times. The J gene is TRBJ1-5, the V gene TRBV27; tentatively, D is TRBD1 (6 bases). V was cut by 3 bases and J by 4 bases, with 7 bases left in between. The CDR3 is 13 amino acids. Germline CDR1 reads MNHEY; CDR2 reads SMNVEV (reference sequence). DNA for the CDR3: TGTGCCAGCAGTTTTACAGGGAATCAGCCCCAGCATTTT. Protein sequence: CASSFTGNQPQHF.